This record concerns one T cell receptor (beta chain) sequence. CDR1 and CDR2 (germline): MNHEY, SVGAGI. V lost 3 bases to trimming and J lost 10 bases, with 20 bases between them. This CDR3 comprises 15 residues. The use of a sample-barcoded 5' primer and a J-beta primer mix characterized a second PCR of about 7 to 12 cycles. One entry per CDR3 protein results from TCRdb running MiXCR on the 5' RACE reads. Counted here are about 1.8 million distinct CDR3 sequences, about 50% occurring once; the ten biggest clones make up approximately 2.1%. These data come from a study of blood T cells in healthy people across ages.

The source of this sequence is a middle-aged woman in good health. The specimen was blood. This chain uses TRBV6-5 with TRBJ2-3, with D perhaps matching TRBD2 (6 bases). As DNA, the CDR3 is TGTGCCAGCAGTTATCAATTGGACCTGGGGACTTCGCAGTATTTT. Translation gives CASSYQLDLGTSQYF.